This passage covers 10 T cell receptor beta chains from one sample sequenced in a study of CD8 T cell repertoires and HIV-1 epitope variants. Data came from immunoSEQ multiplex PCR; TCRdb stores just in-frame clones and leaves some out. The table includes a few thousand clones, 72% detected once. Their recognized antigens are unknown. The sequenced sample consisted of cultured CD8+ T cells derived from PBMCs. The receptors come from a male donor with HIV.

The chain links TRBV27 to TRBJ1-6, with TRBD1 identical over 8 bases. The V gene end was trimmed by 0 bases and the J gene end by 9 bases; junction bases not matched to a gene: 4. Germline V CDR1 and CDR2: MNHEY, SMNVEV (reference sequence). This CDR3 is 15 amino acids long. The CDR3 loop is CASSLSAGGPSPLHF. CDR3 DNA sequence: TGTGCCAGCAGTTTATCGGCAGGGGGCCCTTCACCCCTCCACTTT.

V usage is TRBV11-3 and J usage is TRBJ1-1; D gene unclear. CDR3 length: 13 amino acids. The ends were cut back, 0 bases at V and 0 bases at J, with 2 bases in the middle. The V gene's germline CDR1 is SGHNT and CDR2 YENEEA. CDR3 bases: TGTGCCAGCAGCTTAGAGGTGAACACTGAAGCTTTCTTT. It yields the protein CASSLEVNTEAFF.

A single count supports this clone. The chain couples TRBV7-8 to TRBJ1-1; 9 bases map to TRBD1. Trimming at V came to 2 bases and at J to 5 bases, leaving 6 bases not matched to a gene. This CDR3 comprises 15 residues. Germline-derived CDR1 and CDR2 are SGHVS and FQNEAQ. The CDR3 nucleotides are TGTGCCAGCAGCTTAATGGGACAGGGAGGGACTGAAGCTTTCTTT. It specifies CASSLMGQGGTEAFF. The full variable domain, its missing parts supplied by reference TRBV7-8 and TRBJ1-1, is GAGVSQSPRYKVAKRGQDVALRCDPISGHVSLFWYQQALGQGPEFLTYFQNEAQLDKSGLPSDRFFAERPEGSVSTLKIQRTQQEDSAVYLCASSLMGQGGTEAFFGQGTRLTVV.

This chain joins TRBV28 and TRBJ1-1; tentative D call: TRBD1 (6 bases). CDR1 is MDHEN and CDR2 is SYDVKM in the germline V gene. Trimming took off 2 bases at V and 8 bases at J, with 18 bases between the two ends. The CDR3 contains 15 residues. CDR3 sequence (DNA): TGTGCCAGCAGTTTACGTATGGACAGCCTCTCCGAAGCTTTCTTT. Protein product: CASSLRMDSLSEAFF.

This clone occurred a few times. The chain recombines TRBV7-9 with TRBJ2-5; no clear D. The CDR3 has 13 residues. In germline, CDR1 is SEHNR, CDR2 FQNEAQ (reference sequence). V was clipped by 5 bases and J by 2 bases, with 9 bases between them. Here the CDR3 DNA reads TGTGCCAGCAGCCCCCACAGTCAAGAGACCCAGTACTTC. Translation: CASSPHSQETQYF.

The chain carries TRBV27 and TRBJ2-2; 7 bases match TRBD1. The ends lost 6 bases at V and 6 bases at J; junction bases unmatched: 10. Germline CDR1 MNHEY, CDR2 SMNVEV (reference sequence). The CDR3 loop spans 15 amino acids. CDR3 loop: CASSPVTGVPGELFF. In DNA, the CDR3 is TGTGCCAGCAGCCCTGTAACAGGGGTACCCGGGGAGCTGTTTTTT.

The rearrangement links TRBV21-1 to TRBJ2-7. TRBV21-1 is marked as a pseudogene. The CDR3 extends over 13 amino acids. The CDR3 DNA reads as TGTGCCAGCAGCTTACCAAGCTCCTACGAGCAGTACTTC. Protein: CASSLPSSYEQYF.

This clone was observed a few times. The V gene is TRBV4-3, the J gene TRBJ2-3, with D uncertain. Germline assignment: CDR1 LGHNA and CDR2 YSLEER. V was cut by 0 bases and J by 6 bases, with 16 bases left in between. This CDR3 comprises 16 residues. The CDR3 sequence is CASSQDRPSRADTQYF. The DNA of the CDR3 is TGCGCCAGCAGCCAAGACCGGCCCAGTAGGGCGGATACGCAGTATTTT.

V gene TRBV7-6 combines with J gene TRBJ2-2; no reliable D call. CDR3 length: 13 amino acids. The germline gives CDR1 SGHVS, CDR2 FNYEAQ. Trimming cost V 2 bases and J 7 bases, with 8 bases left between them. The CDR3 DNA reads as TGTGCCAGCAGCTTAAATACGGGCGGGGAGCTGTTTTTT. Protein sequence: CASSLNTGGELFF.

CDR3 protein: CASSYSGDTQYF. CDR3 nucleotide sequence: TGTGCCAGCAGTTACTCTGGAGATACGCAGTATTTT. V usage is TRBV6-5 and J usage is TRBJ2-3; D call uncertain. The CDR3 runs 12 residues. Germline V gives CDR1 MNHEY, CDR2 SVGAGI. Between the trimmed V and J ends, which lost 0 bases and 5 bases, there was a span of 3 bases.